The 2 T cell receptor beta chains below all came from one sample that was sequenced in a study of blood T cell repertoires in COVID-19. Libraries were prepared by immunoSEQ multiplex PCR; TCRdb keeps only in-frame clonotypes and omits some of them. The data show just over 650,000 clones, with 70% to 90% seen just once and about 0.26% held by the top ten. Sequenced input: peripheral blood. Receptors were obtained from a woman between 18 and 30 years old with acute or convalescent COVID-19.

The chain employs TRBV3-1 (or the pseudogene TRBV3-2) and TRBJ1-4, with TRBD1 matching over 7 bases. The CDR3 is 17 amino acids. The V and J ends lost 1 base and 8 bases, in that order; junction bases with no gene match: 13. Germline CDR1 reads LGHDT; CDR2 reads YNNKEL (reference sequence). The CDR3 sequence: CASSQADRAQTREKLFF. In nucleotides, the CDR3 is TGTGCCAGCAGCCAAGCAGACAGGGCCCAGACTAGAGAAAAACTGTTTTTT.

The chain uses TRBV5-6 and TRBJ2-5, with TRBD2 matching over 10 bases. Germline CDR1 is SGHDT and CDR2 is YYEEEE. V shed 2 bases and J 5 bases; nucleotides not matched to a gene: 9. The CDR3 extends over 16 amino acids. CDR3 DNA sequence: TGTGCCAGCAGCTTTTTACAGCGGGGGGGCAGGGAGACCCAGTACTTC. Protein: CASSFLQRGGRETQYF.